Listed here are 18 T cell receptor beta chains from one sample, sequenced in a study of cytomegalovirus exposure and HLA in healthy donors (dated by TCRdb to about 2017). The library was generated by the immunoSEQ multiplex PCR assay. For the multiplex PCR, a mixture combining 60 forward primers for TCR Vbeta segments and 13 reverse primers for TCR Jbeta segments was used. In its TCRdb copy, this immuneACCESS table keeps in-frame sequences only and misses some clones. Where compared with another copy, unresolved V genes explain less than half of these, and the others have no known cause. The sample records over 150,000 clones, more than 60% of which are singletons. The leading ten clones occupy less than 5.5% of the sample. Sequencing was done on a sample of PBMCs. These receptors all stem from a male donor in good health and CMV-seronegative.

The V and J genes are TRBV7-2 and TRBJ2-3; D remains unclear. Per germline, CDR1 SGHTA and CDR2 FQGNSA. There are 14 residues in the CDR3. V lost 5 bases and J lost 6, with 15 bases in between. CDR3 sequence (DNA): TGTGCCAGCAGCCGAGGATTGGTTATGGATACGCAGTATTTT. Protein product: CASSRGLVMDTQYF.

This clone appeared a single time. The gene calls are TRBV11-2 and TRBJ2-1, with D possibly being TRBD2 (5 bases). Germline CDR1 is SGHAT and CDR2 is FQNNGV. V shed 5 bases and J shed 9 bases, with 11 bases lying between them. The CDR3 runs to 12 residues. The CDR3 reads CASSPGLSEQFF. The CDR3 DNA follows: TGTGCCAGCAGCCCCGGACTGAGTGAGCAGTTCTTC.

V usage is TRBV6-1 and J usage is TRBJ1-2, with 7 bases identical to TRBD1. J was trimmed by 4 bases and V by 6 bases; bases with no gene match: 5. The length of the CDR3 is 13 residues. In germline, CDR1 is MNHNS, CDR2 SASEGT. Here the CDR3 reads CASRQGGSYGYTF. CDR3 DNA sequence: TGTGCCAGCAGGCAGGGGGGCAGCTATGGCTACACCTTC.

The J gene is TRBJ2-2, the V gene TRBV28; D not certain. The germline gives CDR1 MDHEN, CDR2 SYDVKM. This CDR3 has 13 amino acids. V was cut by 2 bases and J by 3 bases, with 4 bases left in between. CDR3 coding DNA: TGTGCCAGCAGTTTAATAGACACCGGGGAGCTGTTTTTT. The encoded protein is CASSLIDTGELFF.

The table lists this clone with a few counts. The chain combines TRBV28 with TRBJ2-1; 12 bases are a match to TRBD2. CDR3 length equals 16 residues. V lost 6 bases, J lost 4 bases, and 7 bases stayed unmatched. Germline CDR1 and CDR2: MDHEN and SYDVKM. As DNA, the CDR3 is TGTGCCAGCAGCCTCCGGACTAGCGGGACGTACAATGAGCAGTTCTTC. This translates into CASSLRTSGTYNEQFF.

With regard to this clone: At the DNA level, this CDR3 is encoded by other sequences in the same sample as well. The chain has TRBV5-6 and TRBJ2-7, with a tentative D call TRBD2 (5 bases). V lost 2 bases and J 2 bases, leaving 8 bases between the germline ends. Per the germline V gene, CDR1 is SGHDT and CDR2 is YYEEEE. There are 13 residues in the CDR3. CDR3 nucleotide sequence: TGTGCCAGCAGCTTCAAGGGAGCCTACGAGCAGTACTTC. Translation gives CASSFKGAYEQYF.

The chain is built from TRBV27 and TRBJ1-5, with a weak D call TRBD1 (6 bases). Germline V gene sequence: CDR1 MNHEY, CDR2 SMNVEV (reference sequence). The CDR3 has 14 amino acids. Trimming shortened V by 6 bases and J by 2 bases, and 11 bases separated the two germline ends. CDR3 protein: CASSTQGGNQPQHF. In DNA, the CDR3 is TGTGCCAGCAGCACACAGGGTGGCAATCAGCCCCAGCATTTT.

The DNA of the CDR3 is TGTGCCATCCGCCAGGGCCAAGAGACCCAGTACTTC. Translating it yields CAIRQGQETQYF. This sequence joins TRBV10-3 and TRBJ2-5; a weak D match, TRBD1 (5 bases). V lost 8 bases and J lost 1, with 8 bases in between. CDR1 ENHRY and CDR2 SYGVKD come from the germline V gene. The CDR3 has 12 residues.

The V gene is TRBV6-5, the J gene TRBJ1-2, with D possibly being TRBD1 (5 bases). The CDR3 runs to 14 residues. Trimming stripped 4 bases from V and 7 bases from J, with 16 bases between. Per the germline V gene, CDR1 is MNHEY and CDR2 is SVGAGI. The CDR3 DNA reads TGTGCCAGCAGTTCGACTCTCGCCAGGGCTGGCTACACCTTC. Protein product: CASSSTLARAGYTF.

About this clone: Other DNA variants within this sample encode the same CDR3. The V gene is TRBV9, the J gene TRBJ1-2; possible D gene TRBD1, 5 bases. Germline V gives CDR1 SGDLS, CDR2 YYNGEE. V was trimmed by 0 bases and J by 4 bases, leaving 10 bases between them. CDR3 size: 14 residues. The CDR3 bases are TGTGCCAGCAGCGTAGGGCAGGGTACCTATGGCTACACCTTC. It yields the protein CASSVGQGTYGYTF.

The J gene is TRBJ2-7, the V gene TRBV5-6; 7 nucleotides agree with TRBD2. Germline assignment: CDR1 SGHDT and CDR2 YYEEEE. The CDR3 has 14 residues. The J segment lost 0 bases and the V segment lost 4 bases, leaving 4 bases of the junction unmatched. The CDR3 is CASSGGDGSYEQYF. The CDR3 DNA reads TGTGCCAGCAGCGGGGGGGACGGCTCCTACGAGCAGTACTTC.

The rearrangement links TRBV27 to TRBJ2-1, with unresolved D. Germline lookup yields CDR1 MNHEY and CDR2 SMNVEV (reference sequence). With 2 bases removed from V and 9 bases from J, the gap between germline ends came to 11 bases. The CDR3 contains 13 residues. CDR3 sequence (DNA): TGTGCCAGCAGTTTACGGTCAGGCCGTGAGCAGTTCTTC. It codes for CASSLRSGREQFF.

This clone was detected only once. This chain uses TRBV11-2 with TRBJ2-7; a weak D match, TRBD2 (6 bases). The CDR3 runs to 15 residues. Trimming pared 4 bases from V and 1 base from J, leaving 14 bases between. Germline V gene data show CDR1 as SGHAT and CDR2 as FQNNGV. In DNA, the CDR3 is TGTGCCAGCAGCTACCGACCGGGGGAATCCTACGAGCAGTACTTC. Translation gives CASSYRPGESYEQYF.

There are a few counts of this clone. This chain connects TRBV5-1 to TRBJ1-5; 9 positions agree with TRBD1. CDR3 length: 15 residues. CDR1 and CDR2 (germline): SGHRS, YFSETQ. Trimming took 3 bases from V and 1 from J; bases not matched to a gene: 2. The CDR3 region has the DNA TGCGCCAGCAGCTCCGGGACAGGGAGCAATCAGCCCCAGCATTTT. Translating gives CASSSGTGSNQPQHF.

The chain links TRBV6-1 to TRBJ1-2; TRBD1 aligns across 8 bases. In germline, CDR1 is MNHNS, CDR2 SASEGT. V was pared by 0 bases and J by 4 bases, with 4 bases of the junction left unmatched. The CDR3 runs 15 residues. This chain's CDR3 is CASSEASTGGYGYTF. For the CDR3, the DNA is TGTGCCAGCAGTGAAGCATCCACAGGGGGCTATGGCTACACCTTC.

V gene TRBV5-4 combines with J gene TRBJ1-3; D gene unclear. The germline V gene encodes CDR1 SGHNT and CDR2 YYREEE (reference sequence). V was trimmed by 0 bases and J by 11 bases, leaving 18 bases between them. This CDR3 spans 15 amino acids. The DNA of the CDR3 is TGTGCCAGCAGCTTGGCCGAAGACACCCCGACCGCCATATATTTT. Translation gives CASSLAEDTPTAIYF.

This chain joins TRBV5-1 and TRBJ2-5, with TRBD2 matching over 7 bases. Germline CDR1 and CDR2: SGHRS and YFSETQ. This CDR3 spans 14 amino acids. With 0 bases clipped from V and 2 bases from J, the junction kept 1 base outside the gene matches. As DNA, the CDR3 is TGCGCCAGCAGCTTGGAGGGAGGGCAAGAGACCCAGTACTTC. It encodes CASSLEGGQETQYF.

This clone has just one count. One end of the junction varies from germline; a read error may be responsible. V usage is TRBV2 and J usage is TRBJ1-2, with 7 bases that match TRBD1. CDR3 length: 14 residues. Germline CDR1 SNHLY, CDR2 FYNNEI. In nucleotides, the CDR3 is TGTGCCAGCAGTGGCAGGGGGAACAACTATGGCTACCCCTTC. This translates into CASSGRGNNYGYPF.